The T cell receptor beta chain under discussion was sequenced for a study of Graves' ophthalmopathy and Graves' hyperthyroidism. This clonotype has ten or more counts. Amplification from RNA transcripts yielded the TCR beta CDR3 regions. Amplification began with first-round RT-PCR using HTBI primers, then second-round multiplex PCR was performed. TCRdb reprocessed the multiplex PCR reads with MiXCR, giving one entry per CDR3 protein. The sample includes around 400,000 distinct CDR3 sequences, approximately 20% seen only once; the top ten take 1.6%. Trimming shortened V by 6 bases and J by 0 bases, and 21 bases separated the two germline ends. The CDR3 is 17 amino acids.

Source material: peripheral blood. The chain combines TRBV12-3 or TRBV12-4 with TRBJ2-7; perhaps TRBD1 as D (6 bases). The receptor was isolated from a woman aged 18-30 years with Graves' ophthalmopathy. The CDR3 spells CASSFSRQATSSYEQYF. DNA for the CDR3: TGTGCCAGCAGCTTCAGTAGACAGGCTACCAGCTCCTACGAGCAGTACTTC.